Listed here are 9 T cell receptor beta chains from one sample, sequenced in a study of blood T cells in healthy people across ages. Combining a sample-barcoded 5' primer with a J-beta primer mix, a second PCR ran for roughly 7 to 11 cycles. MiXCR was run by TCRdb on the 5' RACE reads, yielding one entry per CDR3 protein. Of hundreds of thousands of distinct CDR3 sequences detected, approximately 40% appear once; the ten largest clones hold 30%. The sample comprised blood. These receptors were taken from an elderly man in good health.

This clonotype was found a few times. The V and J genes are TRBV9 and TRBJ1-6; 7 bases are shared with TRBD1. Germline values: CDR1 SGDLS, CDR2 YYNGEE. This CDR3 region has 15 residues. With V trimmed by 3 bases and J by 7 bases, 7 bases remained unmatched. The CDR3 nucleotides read TGTGCCAGCAGCGGAACGGGACAGATAAATTCACCCCTCCACTTT. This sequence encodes CASSGTGQINSPLHF. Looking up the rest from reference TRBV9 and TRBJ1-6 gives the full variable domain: DSGVTQTPKHLITATGQRVTLRCSPRSGDLSVYWYQQSLDQGLQFLIQYYNGEERAKGNILERFSAQQFPDLHSELNLSSLELGDSALYFCASSGTGQINSPLHFGNGTRLTVT.

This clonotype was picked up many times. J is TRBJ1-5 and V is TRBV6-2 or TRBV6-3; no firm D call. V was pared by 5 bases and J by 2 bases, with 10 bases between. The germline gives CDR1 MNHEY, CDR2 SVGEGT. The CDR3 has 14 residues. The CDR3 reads CASSPALGNQPQHF. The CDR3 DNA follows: TGTGCCAGCAGTCCAGCCCTGGGCAATCAGCCCCAGCATTTT.

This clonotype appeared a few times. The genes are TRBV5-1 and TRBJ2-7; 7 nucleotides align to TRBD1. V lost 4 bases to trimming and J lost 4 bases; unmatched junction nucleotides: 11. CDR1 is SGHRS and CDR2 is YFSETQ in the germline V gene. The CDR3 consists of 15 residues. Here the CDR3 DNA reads TGCGCCAGCAGCCATGGGACAGTAGAAGGGTACGAGCAGTACTTC. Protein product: CASSHGTVEGYEQYF.

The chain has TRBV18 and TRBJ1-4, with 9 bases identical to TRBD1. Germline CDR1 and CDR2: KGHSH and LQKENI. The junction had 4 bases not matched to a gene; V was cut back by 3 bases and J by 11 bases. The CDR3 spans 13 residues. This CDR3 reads CASSPGQGDKLFF. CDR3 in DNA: TGTGCCAGCTCACCGGGACAGGGAGATAAACTGTTTTTT.

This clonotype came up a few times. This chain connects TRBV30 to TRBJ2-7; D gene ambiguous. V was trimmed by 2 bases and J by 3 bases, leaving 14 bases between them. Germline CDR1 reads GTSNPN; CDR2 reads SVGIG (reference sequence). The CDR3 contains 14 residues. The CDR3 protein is CAWSQGRAVYEQYF. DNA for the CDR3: TGTGCCTGGAGTCAAGGTAGGGCAGTCTACGAGCAGTACTTC.

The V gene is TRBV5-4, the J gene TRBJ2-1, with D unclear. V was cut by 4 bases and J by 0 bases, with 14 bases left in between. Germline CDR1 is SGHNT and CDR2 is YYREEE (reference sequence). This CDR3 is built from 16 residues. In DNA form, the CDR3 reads TGTGCCAGCAGCCCCCCGACGGGTAACTCCTACAATGAGCAGTTCTTC. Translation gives CASSPPTGNSYNEQFF.

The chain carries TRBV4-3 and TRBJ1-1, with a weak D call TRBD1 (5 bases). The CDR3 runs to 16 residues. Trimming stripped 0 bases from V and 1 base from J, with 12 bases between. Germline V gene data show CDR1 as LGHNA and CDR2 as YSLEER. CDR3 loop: CASSQDSSGANTEAFF. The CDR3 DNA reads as TGCGCCAGCAGCCAAGACTCGAGCGGGGCGAACACTGAAGCTTTCTTT.

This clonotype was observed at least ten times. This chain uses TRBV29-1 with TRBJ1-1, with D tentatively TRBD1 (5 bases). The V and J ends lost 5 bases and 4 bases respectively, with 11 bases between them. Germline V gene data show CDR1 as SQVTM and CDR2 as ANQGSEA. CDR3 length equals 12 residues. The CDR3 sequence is CSVRWGSTEAFF. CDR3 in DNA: TGCAGCGTTCGTTGGGGGTCCACTGAAGCTTTCTTT.

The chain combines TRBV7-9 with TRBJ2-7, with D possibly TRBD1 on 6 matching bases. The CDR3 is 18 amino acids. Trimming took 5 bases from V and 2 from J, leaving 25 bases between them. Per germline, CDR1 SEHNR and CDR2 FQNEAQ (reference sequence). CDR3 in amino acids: CASSQAAGPTGIAYEQYF. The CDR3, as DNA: TGTGCCAGCAGCCAAGCAGCCGGGCCCACAGGGATAGCCTACGAGCAGTACTTC.